The T cell receptor beta chain described here comes from a study of cytomegalovirus exposure and HLA in healthy donors. Concerning this clone: The target antigen is unknown.

The study's findings and limits: Later analysis placed DRB1 highest and HLA-C lowest in TCR association rates, which differed by HLA locus.

Amplification used 60 Vbeta primers and 13 Jbeta primers. Here immunoSEQ multiplex PCR was the method, and the copy in TCRdb shows in-frame clones only, minus some. Here the sample spans some 180,000 clones, around 77% being singletons. The germline V and J ends were trimmed by 5 bases and 0 bases, with 17 bases remaining between them. Germline V gene sequence: CDR1 SGHAT, CDR2 FQNNGV. The CDR3 totals 16 residues. The sequence was obtained from a woman in her thirties in good health and CMV-seronegative. The V gene is TRBV11-2, the J gene TRBJ2-7; TRBD1 is a possible D gene (6 bases). Sequenced material: PBMCs. CDR3 amino acids: CASSAQTGLLSYEQYF. CDR3 coding DNA: TGTGCCAGCAGCGCCCAAACAGGGCTACTCTCCTACGAGCAGTACTTC.